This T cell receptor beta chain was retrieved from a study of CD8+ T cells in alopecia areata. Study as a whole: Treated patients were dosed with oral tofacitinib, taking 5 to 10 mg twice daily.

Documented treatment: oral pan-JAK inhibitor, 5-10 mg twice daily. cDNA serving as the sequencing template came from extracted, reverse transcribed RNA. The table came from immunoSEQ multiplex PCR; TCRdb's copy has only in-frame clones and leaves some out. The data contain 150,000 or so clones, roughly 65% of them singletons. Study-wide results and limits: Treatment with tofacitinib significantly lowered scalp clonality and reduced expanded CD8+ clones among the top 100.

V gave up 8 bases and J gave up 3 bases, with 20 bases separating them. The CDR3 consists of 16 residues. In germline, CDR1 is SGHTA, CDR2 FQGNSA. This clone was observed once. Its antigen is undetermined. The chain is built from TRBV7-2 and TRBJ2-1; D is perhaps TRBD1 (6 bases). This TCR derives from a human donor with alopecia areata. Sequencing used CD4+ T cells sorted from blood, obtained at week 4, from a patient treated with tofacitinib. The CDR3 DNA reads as TGTGCCAGCCTACCCTTAGAACAGGGACACTACAATGAGCAGTTCTTC. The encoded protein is CASLPLEQGHYNEQFF.